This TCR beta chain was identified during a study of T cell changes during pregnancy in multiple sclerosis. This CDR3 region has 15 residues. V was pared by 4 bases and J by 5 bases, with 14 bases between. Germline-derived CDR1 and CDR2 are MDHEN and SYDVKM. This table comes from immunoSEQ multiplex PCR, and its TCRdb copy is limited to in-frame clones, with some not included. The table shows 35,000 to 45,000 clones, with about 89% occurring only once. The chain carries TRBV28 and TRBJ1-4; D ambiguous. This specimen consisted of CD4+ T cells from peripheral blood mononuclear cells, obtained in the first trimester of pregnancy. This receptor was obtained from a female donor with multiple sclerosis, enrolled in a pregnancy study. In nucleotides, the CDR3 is TGTGCCAGCAGTTCCCATGGCCCTCCAAATGAAAAACTGTTTTTT. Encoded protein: CASSSHGPPNEKLFF.